This section outlines one T cell receptor beta chain sequence together with its context. What antigen it recognizes has not been identified. Base quality data are lacking; no much larger clone is found one base away. The cohort comprised 666 healthy bone marrow donors. At the time of sampling, every cohort member was nominally healthy, though immune exposures that went unrecorded were likely present. The donor was CMV seronegative and was included in the group of hundreds of seronegative cohort members. Each donor provided a peripheral blood sample, and peripheral blood mononuclear cells were used for TCR beta sequencing. Genomic DNA was extracted from the blood cell samples with the Qiagen DNeasy Blood Extraction Kit. The CDR3 sequence holds 15 residues, the cysteine and phenylalanine included. The DNA shown is the 45-base CDR3, in frame from base 1. CDR1 and CDR2 were assigned from the germline V gene as SNHLY and FYNNEI.

These data come from a study of cytomegalovirus exposure and HLA in healthy donors (dated by TCRdb to the late 2010s). For context, the study as a whole: An earlier analysis of several hundred of the donors reported over 250 Gb of sequence data and 100 million to 120 million unique TCR beta sequences obtained from about 180 million T cells. An earlier analysis of about 600 of the donors used high-throughput TCR beta sequencing to judge whether each TCR beta V gene segment behaved as functional or pseudogenic. Rather than using new phenotypic data, the later analysis identified candidate immune exposures from TCR beta sequences and from how often those sequences occurred across donors. A separate validation cohort of 100 to 150 different subjects was used in addition to the 666-subject first cohort. About five DR-DQ haplotypes were treated as single units for association and clustering because of strong linkage in the cohort. HLA typing covered class I and class II loci at four-digit resolution. Typing coverage varied by locus: roughly 629-640 donors for A, B, C, DRB1 and DQB1; roughly 520 for DQA1; nearly 610 for DPA1; 450 to 480 for DPB1. Approximately 300 gigabases of sequencing data and 75 million to 85 million unique TCR sequences made up an early release that covered roughly 670 HLA-typed donors. All discovery cohort repertoires had been generated on a single sequencing platform. Among the approximately 430 genotyped donors, more than 70% belonged to the genetic ancestry cluster associated with self-reported Caucasian donors. Among some 400 genotyped donors of the cohort, an average of approximately 200,000 unique TCR beta nucleotide sequences was sequenced per donor, of which about 19% were non-productive. A later genetic analysis took genome-wide SNP genotypes for about 65% of the 666 donors and used that subset as a discovery cohort. Donor age, sex, ethnicity and CMV serostatus were compiled together with the repertoire data. Using immunosequencing, the study profiled T cell repertoires from approximately 700 subjects and related those repertoires to cytomegalovirus serostatus. The study combined high-throughput TCR immunosequencing, statistical association of individual TCRs with disease status, and machine learning to predict cytomegalovirus infection status. The study aimed to test whether cataloging public T cell receptors could reveal signatures of past pathogen exposure. In a later analysis, previously published TCR beta repertoires from 500 to 750 donors were re-analyzed and high-resolution HLA genotyping was added so that TCR occurrence patterns could be studied. Study-level results and caveats: Immune exposure information for the cohort was limited to CMV serostatus. A few of the identified cytomegalovirus-associated TCR beta chains were confirmed in vitro to be specific for cytomegalovirus antigens. Correlated functional status among segregating V segments might reflect linkage disequilibrium, but an unknown experimental factor could not be ruled out. At a false discovery rate of 0.05, a later analysis linked about 17,000 TCR beta sequences to specific HLA alleles. Some IMGT-functional V segments, including TRBV6-2 and TRBV6-3, could not be distinguished by the 87-base-pair reads and were therefore excluded. In this cohort, only TCR beta chains were sequenced, and detectable features were limited by the absence of alpha or paired-chain data. A further reported finding was that TCR beta sequences accurately predicted the HLA-A and HLA-B alleles for most subjects in the first cohort. In the study, approximately 150 TCR beta chains were listed as associated with cytomegalovirus. Compared with the roughly 700-donor mean, donors in an Asian-associated ancestry cluster had fewer N-insertions in productive TCRs, according to a later genetic analysis. In a later analysis, several top co-occurrence clusters were reported to appear linked to parvovirus B19, influenza, CMV and Epstein-Barr virus. A later genetic analysis associated a missense DCLRE1C variant with V-gene and J-gene trimming of TCR beta chains, and an independent cohort replicated the association. A cluster of highly shared sequence variants was judged likely to represent a technical artifact of the sequencing pipeline. Because counts were too low, 15 to 20 rarely observed V segments, including chromosome 9 orphons, were excluded from the earlier analysis of several hundred of the donors. Because some donors lacked HLA typing at each locus, the association tests relied only on the typed subset. In a later analysis, TCR association rates were found to vary across HLA loci, with the most associated TCRs seen for DRB1 alleles and the fewest for HLA-C alleles. A later analysis found that most CMV-associated TCR beta chains appeared HLA-restricted, with HLA associations seemingly driven largely by CMV exposure. Assigning TCR associations to individual alleles was difficult when HLA alleles, especially DR and DQ, strongly co-occurred. In an earlier analysis of 587 of the donors, most TCR beta V segments appeared in productive rearrangements about 90% or about 30% of the time, broadly matching IMGT annotations. Compared with equally common non-associated chains, HLA-associated TCR beta chains in a later analysis were more clonally expanded and had lower generation probabilities. The authors suggested that the approach could potentially be extended to other disease states and immunological phenotypes. Roughly uniform sequencing depth across donors was assumed in presence/absence analyses, although this assumption may not hold. Cytomegalovirus status was reported to be diagnosed by the classifier with high specificity and sensitivity in both the original and validation cohorts. Across donors, most TCR sequences were observed very rarely, whereas some public TCRs were present in many individuals.

Libraries were built with the immunoSEQ multiplex PCR assay. For the multiplex PCR, a mixture combining 60 forward primers for TCR Vbeta segments and 13 reverse primers for TCR Jbeta segments was used. The CDR3 region of rearranged TCR beta genes was amplified from genomic DNA with a multiplex PCR assay. The Illumina HiSeq System was used to sequence the amplified TCR beta libraries as 87-base-pair reads. Regarding the original processing steps: A later analysis tallied 75 million to 95 million unique TCR beta chains across the roughly 610 repertoires, and approximately 12 million of those chains were shared by two or more donors. Raw reads were error-corrected and collapsed into unique sequences with a nearest-neighbor algorithm that merged closely related sequences to remove PCR and sequencing errors. Alignment of CDR3 sequences to IMGT reference sequences was used to assign V, D and J gene segments. For a sequence to be retained, a match of at least six nucleotides was required to both a V gene segment and a J gene segment. Rearrangements were classified as productive when the CDR3 lacked stop codons and remained in frame with V and J, and all other rearrangements were classified as non-productive. CDR3 was defined according to IMGT convention as the region running from the second conserved V-encoded cysteine to the conserved J-encoded phenylalanine. In an earlier analysis of more than 550 of the donors, sequences lacking an unambiguous match to a single V gene segment were excluded. In an earlier analysis of approximately 590 of the donors, a V segment was called functional when productive rearrangements were above 56.7%, and segregating when the standard deviation between donors exceeded 5%. A statistical classification framework was built for diagnosing cytomegalovirus status from the catalog of TCR beta chain sequences. In a later analysis, V and J genes were assigned by comparing TCR nucleotide sequences against IMGT/GENE-DB human TR gene sequences. In a later analysis, CDR3 sequences and most-parsimonious VDJ recombination scenarios were assigned using the TCRdist pipeline. In a later analysis, every TCR beta chain was defined by the combination of its CDR3 amino acid sequence and its V-gene family, and reads without a unique V-gene family were dropped. A later analysis removed 500 to 600 highly shared, low-generation-probability nucleotide sequences to deal with suspected cross-contamination and a sequencing artifact. In a later analysis, a clonal expansion index for each public chain was calculated from normalized within-repertoire ranks of inferred template counts. Generation probabilities in a later analysis came from a VDJ recombination model fitted to out-of-frame rearrangements, and those results were checked against IGoR. A later analysis scored TCR-TCR, TCR-HLA and TCR-CMV co-occurrence with hypergeometric tests, applying a repertoire-size bias correction to TCR pairs. To estimate false discovery rates, a later analysis permuted the HLA or CMV assignments 20 times. In a later analysis, co-occurring TCRs were grouped with DBSCAN, and TCRdist sequence similarity was added when clustering was performed within HLA-allele-positive subsets. Repertoires with fewer than 30,000 or more than 120,000 public chains, plus five repertoires with anomalous nucleotide sharing, were excluded from co-occurrence clustering. Not all clones reach the TCRdb copy of this immuneACCESS table, which keeps in-frame sequences only. Checked studies attribute under half of the gap to unresolved V genes and leave the rest unexplained. V, J and clone size are taken as reported in that table, and D and trimming were inferred from the DNA itself. The sample table contains around 300,000 clones; only one count was recorded for under 80% of them. The ten largest clones take up 2% to 2.5% of the sample.

The sample comprised PBMCs. This receptor was identified in a female donor in good health and CMV-seronegative. In this chain, TRBV2 is recombined with TRBJ2-5; TRBD2 lines up with 11 middle nucleotides. The better agreement between TRBJ2-7 and the DNA end casts doubt on the J call. The CDR3 has the sequence CASGLAGGATYEQYF. The nucleotide sequence reads as follows: TGTGCCAGCGGGCTAGCGGGAGGAGCCACCTACGAGCAGTACTTC.